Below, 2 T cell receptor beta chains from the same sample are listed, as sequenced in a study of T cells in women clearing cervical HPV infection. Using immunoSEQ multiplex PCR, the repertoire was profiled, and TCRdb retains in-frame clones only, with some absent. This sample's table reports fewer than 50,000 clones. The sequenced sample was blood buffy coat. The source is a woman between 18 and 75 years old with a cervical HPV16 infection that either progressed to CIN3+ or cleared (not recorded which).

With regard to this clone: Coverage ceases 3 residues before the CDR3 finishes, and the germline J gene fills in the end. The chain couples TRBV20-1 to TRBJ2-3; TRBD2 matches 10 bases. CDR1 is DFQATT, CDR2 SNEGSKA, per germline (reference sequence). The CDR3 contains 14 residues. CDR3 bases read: TGCAGTGCTAGACTAGCGGGAGAGGTAATGACG. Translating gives CSARLAGEVMT. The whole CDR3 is CSARLAGEVMTQYF.

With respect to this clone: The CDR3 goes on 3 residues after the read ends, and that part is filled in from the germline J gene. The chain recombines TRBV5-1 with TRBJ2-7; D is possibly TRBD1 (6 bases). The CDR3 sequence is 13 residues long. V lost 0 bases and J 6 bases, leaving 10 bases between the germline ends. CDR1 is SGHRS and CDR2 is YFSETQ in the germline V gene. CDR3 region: CASSLGGQLEQYF. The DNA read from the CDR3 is TGCGCCAGCAGCTTGGGCGGACAGCTCGAG.